The 32 T cell receptor beta chains presented below share a single source sample, sequenced in a study of shared clonotypes between healthy human individuals. Sequencing was performed with immunoSEQ multiplex PCR; in TCRdb, only in-frame clones are kept and a portion is missing. This table has approximately 2,300,000 clones, around 92% appearing once. Material: naive CD4+ T cells from PBMCs. Subset reported: CD45RA+ positively selected. All receptors derive from a man aged 18 to 30 in good health. Some clones in this sample may be carry-over from other donors' samples.

This sequence joins TRBV9 and TRBJ2-7; 9 bases fit TRBD1. The CDR3 covers 14 residues. Germline values: CDR1 SGDLS, CDR2 YYNGEE. V shed 3 bases and J 4 bases; nucleotides not matched to a gene: 5. CDR3 sequence: CASSGGQGQYEQYF. The CDR3 DNA reads as TGTGCCAGCAGCGGCGGACAGGGGCAATACGAGCAGTACTTC.

The CDR3 reads CASRRRMFPTANTGELFF. CDR3 coding DNA: TGTGCCAGCAGACGCCGGATGTTCCCGACAGCGAACACCGGGGAGCTGTTTTTT. The chain is built from TRBV7-8 and TRBJ2-2, with D perhaps matching TRBD1 (5 bases). V dropped 6 bases and J dropped 0 bases, with 20 bases sitting between them. The CDR3 sequence is 18 residues long. In germline, CDR1 is SGHVS, CDR2 FQNEAQ.

This clone showed up just once. The chain combines TRBV4-1 with TRBJ2-2, with TRBD2 matching over 8 bases. The CDR3 is made up of 18 amino acids. CDR1 is MGHRA, CDR2 YSYEKL, per germline. J gave up 5 bases and V 2 bases, and 13 bases lay outside the gene matches. The CDR3 here is CASSQSDPVLAGTGELFF. CDR3 sequence (DNA): TGCGCCAGCAGCCAATCGGACCCGGTTCTAGCGGGTACCGGGGAGCTGTTTTTT.

The genes are TRBV7-3 and TRBJ2-2; possible D gene TRBD2, 5 bases. Trimming removed 9 bases at V and 0 bases at J, with 11 bases between. Germline assignment: CDR1 SGHTA and CDR2 FQGTGA. There are 14 residues in the CDR3. The CDR3 DNA reads as TGTGCCAGTAGGGAGTTCGCGAACACCGGGGAGCTGTTTTTT. Amino acid sequence: CASREFANTGELFF.

V gene TRBV7-9 combines with J gene TRBJ2-7; TRBD2 matches at 12 bases. Trimming cost V 5 bases and J 6 bases; bases outside gene matches: 8. The CDR3 has 15 residues. Looked up from germline, CDR1 is SEHNR and CDR2 is FQNEAQ (reference sequence). CDR3 in DNA: TGTGCCAGCAGCGCTAGCGGGAGGGCCGGGGGCGAGCAGTACTTC. Protein product: CASSASGRAGGEQYF. Looking up the rest from reference TRBV7-9 and TRBJ2-7 gives the full variable domain: DTGVSQNPRHKITKRGQNVTFRCDPISEHNRLYWYRQTLGQGPEFLTYFQNEAQLEKSRLLSDRFSAERPKGSFSTLEIQRTEQGDSAMYLCASSASGRAGGEQYFGPGTRLTVT.

The rearrangement uses TRBV6-1 and TRBJ2-1; tentative D call: TRBD2 (6 bases). The CDR3 is 14 amino acids. Germline CDR1 and CDR2: MNHNS and SASEGT. V lost 4 bases to trimming and J lost 10 bases, with 17 bases between them. The CDR3 is CASSVGSIRLEQFF. DNA of the CDR3: TGTGCCAGCAGTGTCGGGAGCATCCGGCTGGAGCAGTTCTTC.

For this clone: Distinct nucleotide sequences in the sample also encode this CDR3. The chain's CDR3 is CASSARGQMNTEAFF. The CDR3 nucleotides are TGTGCCAGCAGCGCCAGGGGGCAGATGAACACTGAAGCTTTCTTT. This chain uses TRBV9 with TRBJ1-1; 8 bases match TRBD1. In germline, CDR1 is SGDLS, CDR2 YYNGEE. J lost 0 bases, V lost 3 bases, and 4 bases had no gene match. The CDR3 loop spans 15 amino acids.

The V and J genes are TRBV12-5 and TRBJ2-1, with 8 bases fitting TRBD2. This CDR3 region has 20 residues. The germline V gene has CDR1 LGHNT and CDR2 FRNRAP. V was pared by 2 bases and J by 0 bases, with 15 bases of the junction left unmatched. Here the CDR3 DNA reads TGTGCTAGTGGTTTGATGCCCGGGACTAGAGGGAGGGGCTCCTACAATGAGCAGTTCTTC. Protein product: CASGLMPGTRGRGSYNEQFF.

The chain links TRBV19 to TRBJ1-1; TRBD1 aligns across 7 bases. Trimming took 5 bases from V and 4 from J; bases not matched to a gene: 10. This CDR3 is built from 15 residues. In germline, CDR1 is LNHDA, CDR2 SQIVND (reference sequence). This chain's CDR3 is CASSQPMTGSTEAFF. CDR3 in DNA: TGTGCCAGTAGTCAGCCGATGACAGGGTCCACTGAAGCTTTCTTT.

V usage is TRBV2 and J usage is TRBJ1-4, with 7 bases lining up with TRBD1. The germline V gene has CDR1 SNHLY and CDR2 FYNNEI. This CDR3 spans 16 amino acids. V lost 6 bases to trimming and J lost 0 bases; unmatched junction nucleotides: 7. CDR3 in DNA: TGTGCCAGCAGCGTTGGGACAGCAACAACTAATGAAAAACTGTTTTTT. This encodes CASSVGTATTNEKLFF.

The DNA of the CDR3 is TGCAGCGGGGAGACCCTTGCCAACACTGAAGCTTTCTTT. Its protein is CSGETLANTEAFF. This rearrangement joins TRBV29-1 to TRBJ1-1, with no clear D. CDR1 and CDR2 (germline): SQVTM, ANQGSEA. Trimming took 7 bases from V and 2 from J, leaving 14 bases between them. There are 13 residues in the CDR3.

The gene calls are TRBV30 and TRBJ1-3; no definite D call. CDR3 length: 15 residues. The V and J ends lost 3 bases and 0 bases respectively, with 12 bases between them. Germline lookup yields CDR1 GTSNPN and CDR2 SVGIG (reference sequence). For the CDR3, the DNA is TGTGCCTGGAGCCTGGTGGGGAACTCTGGAAACACCATATATTTT. Amino acids: CAWSLVGNSGNTIYF.

The chain employs TRBV10-3 and TRBJ2-2; D may be TRBD2 (6 bases). Germline lookup yields CDR1 ENHRY and CDR2 SYGVKD. The CDR3 loop spans 13 amino acids. V dropped 2 bases and J dropped 7 bases, with 8 bases sitting between them. CDR3 DNA: TGTGCCATCAGTGAGAAGACTAGCGGGGAGCTGTTTTTT. It yields the protein CAISEKTSGELFF.

This rearrangement joins TRBV5-1 to TRBJ1-4, with D tentatively TRBD1 (5 bases). Germline CDR1 is SGHRS and CDR2 is YFSETQ. The length of the CDR3 is 13 residues. With 1 base removed from V and 10 bases from J, the gap between germline ends came to 11 bases. The CDR3 spells CASSLISGGKLFF. In DNA form, the CDR3 reads TGCGCCAGCAGCTTGATATCGGGGGGAAAACTGTTTTTT. The entire variable domain, with the rest obtained from reference TRBV5-1 and TRBJ1-4, is as follows: KAGVTQTPRYLIKTRGQQVTLSCSPISGHRSVSWYQQTPGQGLQFLFEYFSETQRNKGNFPGRFSGRQFSNSRSEMNVSTLELGDSALYLCASSLISGGKLFFGSGTQLSVL.

V usage is TRBV2 and J usage is TRBJ1-5; the D is unclear. Germline V gives CDR1 SNHLY, CDR2 FYNNEI. V was cut by 4 bases and J by 3 bases, with 10 bases left in between. CDR3 length: 14 amino acids. CDR3 in amino acids: CASSADGNNQPQHF. The CDR3 DNA follows: TGTGCCAGCAGTGCGGACGGTAACAATCAGCCCCAGCATTTT. Full variable domain (outside the CDR3, taken from reference TRBV2 and TRBJ1-5): EPEVTQTPSHQVTQMGQEVILRCVPISNHLYFYWYRQILGQKVEFLVSFYNNEISEKSEIFDDQFSVERPDGSNFTLKIRSTKLEDSAMYFCASSADGNNQPQHFGDGTRLSIL.

The chain combines TRBV4-1 with TRBJ1-5; D remains ambiguous. Germline V CDR1 and CDR2: MGHRA, YSYEKL. V was clipped by 1 base and J by 2 bases, with 12 bases between them. The CDR3 covers 16 residues. In DNA, the CDR3 is TGCGCCAGCAGCCAAGTCGACCCCCGGGGCAATCAGCCCCAGCATTTT. As protein: CASSQVDPRGNQPQHF.

The gene calls are TRBV5-1 and TRBJ2-1; D gene ambiguous. V dropped 5 bases and J dropped 12 bases, with 15 bases sitting between them. From germline, CDR1 is SGHRS and CDR2 YFSETQ. The CDR3 sequence is 12 residues long. CDR3 sequence reads: CASRVSGTGQFF. Here the CDR3 DNA reads TGCGCCAGCAGAGTCTCGGGTACGGGGCAGTTCTTC.

Only one count was recorded for this clone. V usage is TRBV2 and J usage is TRBJ2-2; TRBD1 is a possible D gene (7 bases). The CDR3 length is 17 residues. Trimming cost V 7 bases and J 0 bases, with 18 bases left between them. Germline-derived CDR1 and CDR2 are SNHLY and FYNNEI. CDR3 in DNA: TGTGCCAGCAATTTGCGGGACAGCACTACGAACACCGGGGAGCTGTTTTTT. Translated, it gives CASNLRDSTTNTGELFF.

As concerns this clone: Other DNA sequences in this sample translate to the same CDR3. V and J are TRBV5-1 and TRBJ1-4; TRBD1 is a possible D gene (6 bases). Germline V gene lookup returns CDR1 SGHRS and CDR2 YFSETQ. CDR3 length: 14 amino acids. The ends were cut back, 2 bases at V and 2 bases at J, with 7 bases in the middle. As DNA, the CDR3 is TGCGCCAGCAGCTTACAGGGCACTAATGAAAAACTGTTTTTT. It translates to CASSLQGTNEKLFF.

The V and J genes are TRBV6-1 and TRBJ1-3; D perhaps matches TRBD1 (6 bases). This CDR3 has 14 amino acids. CDR1 and CDR2 (germline): MNHNS, SASEGT. Trimming took off 6 bases at V and 2 bases at J, with 11 bases between the two ends. The CDR3 DNA reads TGTGCCAGCAGCGTTAGACAGGCTGGAAACACCATATATTTT. Translation: CASSVRQAGNTIYF.

The chain carries TRBV28 and TRBJ2-2; TRBD1 is a possible D gene (6 bases). V was clipped by 4 bases and J by 6 bases, with 15 bases between them. Germline values: CDR1 MDHEN, CDR2 SYDVKM. The CDR3 has 15 residues. CDR3 loop: CASSSPPGVSGELFF. DNA of the CDR3: TGTGCCAGCAGTTCCCCCCCAGGGGTCTCCGGGGAGCTGTTTTTT.

The chain combines TRBV25-1 with TRBJ1-4; 9 positions agree with TRBD1. Per the germline V gene, CDR1 is MGHDK and CDR2 is SYGVNS. V lost 5 bases to trimming and J lost 5 bases; unmatched junction nucleotides: 6. The CDR3 runs to 15 residues. The CDR3 is CASSPGQGLNEKLFF. The CDR3 bases are TGTGCCAGCAGTCCCGGACAGGGGTTAAATGAAAAACTGTTTTTT.

V is TRBV10-3 and J is TRBJ1-5; TRBD1 agrees at 8 bases. The CDR3 is 15 amino acids. J lost 4 bases, V lost 5 bases, and 7 bases had no gene match. CDR1 is ENHRY and CDR2 is SYGVKD in the germline V gene. As DNA, the CDR3 is TGTGCCATCAGTTTCACAGGGGGGCCGAATCAGCCCCAGCATTTT. It yields the protein CAISFTGGPNQPQHF.

This clone was seen a handful of times. CDR3 in amino acids: CAWSEDSTMGYTF. CDR3 nucleotides: TGTGCCTGGAGTGAAGACAGCACTATGGGCTACACCTTC. This chain joins TRBV30 and TRBJ1-2; TRBD1 is a possible D gene (5 bases). Per germline, CDR1 GTSNPN and CDR2 SVGIG (reference sequence). This CDR3 comprises 13 residues. V was clipped by 1 base and J by 8 bases, with 14 bases between them.

The rearrangement links TRBV27 to TRBJ2-3; the match to TRBD1 covers 9 bases. This CDR3 has 15 amino acids. Germline V gene sequence: CDR1 MNHEY, CDR2 SMNVEV (reference sequence). V shed 5 bases, J shed 5 bases, and the junction held 8 bases outside the gene matches. CDR3 loop: CASSTHRGRGDTQYF. The CDR3 DNA reads TGTGCCAGCAGTACCCACAGGGGGCGCGGAGATACGCAGTATTTT.

CDR3 amino acids: CASSVEWGQGETQYF. The CDR3 DNA reads as TGTGCCAGCAGCGTAGAATGGGGCCAGGGGGAGACCCAGTACTTC. The chain carries TRBV9 and TRBJ2-5, with a tentative D call TRBD1 (6 bases). This CDR3 region has 15 residues. Germline V gene lookup returns CDR1 SGDLS and CDR2 YYNGEE. V lost 0 bases and J lost 5, with 14 bases in between.

The chain combines TRBV5-6 with TRBJ1-5, with a weak D call TRBD1 (5 bases). In germline, CDR1 is SGHDT, CDR2 YYEEEE. The V gene lost 1 base and the J gene lost 6 bases, with 23 bases spanning the gap. This CDR3 has 18 residues. The CDR3 bases are TGTGCCAGCAGCTTGTGGGTTGGGTCGGGGGAGGCAGGTCAGCCCCAGCATTTT. Translating it yields CASSLWVGSGEAGQPQHF.

The chain combines TRBV6-6 with TRBJ1-1, with D unresolved. With 0 bases removed from V and 3 bases from J, the gap between germline ends came to 8 bases. Germline-derived CDR1 and CDR2 are MNHNY and SVGAGI (reference sequence). The CDR3 length is 14 residues. The CDR3 sequence is CASSYSLEYTEAFF. The CDR3 DNA is TGTGCCAGCAGTTACTCGTTAGAGTACACTGAAGCTTTCTTT.

This chain joins TRBV28 and TRBJ1-2; the D gene is possibly TRBD1 (6 bases). Trimming removed 5 bases from V and 8 bases from J, with 15 bases in between. The CDR3 runs to 13 residues. Germline loops: CDR1 MDHEN, CDR2 SYDVKM. CDR3 protein: CASSPRTDGGYTF. The CDR3 bases are TGTGCCAGCAGTCCACGGACAGATGGCGGCTACACCTTC.

The V and J genes are TRBV18 and TRBJ1-2; TRBD1 matches 12 bases. CDR3 size: 17 residues. Per the germline V gene, CDR1 is KGHSH and CDR2 is LQKENI. The junction had 12 bases not matched to a gene; V was cut back by 3 bases and J by 7 bases. The CDR3 nucleotides are TGTGCCAGCTCACCCTCTACGCCGGGACAGGGGGCGGCTGGCTACACCTTC. This sequence encodes CASSPSTPGQGAAGYTF.

This clone was detected only a few times. The same CDR3 also results from other DNA sequences found in this sample. The V and J genes are TRBV7-3 and TRBJ1-1; 7 bases are a match to TRBD1. Trimming at V came to 4 bases and at J to 0 bases, leaving 2 bases not matched to a gene. The CDR3 spans 14 residues. Germline V gives CDR1 SGHTA, CDR2 FQGTGA. Here the CDR3 DNA reads TGTGCCAGCAGCTCGGGACAGTTGAACACTGAAGCTTTCTTT. Residues: CASSSGQLNTEAFF.

This clone was recorded a few times. V and J are TRBV13 and TRBJ1-5; D possibly corresponds to TRBD1 (5 bases). Between the trimmed V and J ends, which lost 3 bases and 9 bases, there was a span of 15 bases. Germline V lookup: CDR1 PRHDT, CDR2 FYEKMQ (reference sequence). The CDR3 totals 14 residues. The CDR3 sequence: CASSLAGPSGPQHF. The CDR3 nucleotides are TGTGCCAGCAGCTTGGCGGGACCTAGTGGGCCCCAGCATTTT.